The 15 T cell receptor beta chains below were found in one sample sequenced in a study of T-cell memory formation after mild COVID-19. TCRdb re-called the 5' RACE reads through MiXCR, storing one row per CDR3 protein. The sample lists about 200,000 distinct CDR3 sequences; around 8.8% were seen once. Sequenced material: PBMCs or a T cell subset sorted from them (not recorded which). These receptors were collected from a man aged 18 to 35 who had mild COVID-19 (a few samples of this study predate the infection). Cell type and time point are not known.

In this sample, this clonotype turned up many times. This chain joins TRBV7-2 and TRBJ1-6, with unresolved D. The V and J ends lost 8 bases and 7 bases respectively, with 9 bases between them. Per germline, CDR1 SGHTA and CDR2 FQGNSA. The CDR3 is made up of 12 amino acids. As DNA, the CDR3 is TGTGCCAGCGGGGATCGGAATTCACCCCTCCACTTT. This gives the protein CASGDRNSPLHF. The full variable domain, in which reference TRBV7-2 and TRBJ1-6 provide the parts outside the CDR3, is GAGVSQSPSNKVTEKGKDVELRCDPISGHTALYWYRQSLGQGLEFLIYFQGNSAPDKSGLPSDRFSAERTGGSVSTLTIQRTQQEDSAVYLCASGDRNSPLHFGNGTRLTVT.

The CDR3 sequence is CSVEGTGVSSTDTQYF. The CDR3 DNA follows: TGCAGCGTTGAGGGGACAGGGGTCTCTAGCACAGATACGCAGTATTTT. The V call is TRBV29-1, the J call TRBJ2-3; 10 bases line up with TRBD1. This CDR3 has 16 amino acids. CDR1 SQVTM and CDR2 ANQGSEA come from the germline V gene. The trim removed 3 bases at V and 0 bases at J, leaving 6 bases unmatched.

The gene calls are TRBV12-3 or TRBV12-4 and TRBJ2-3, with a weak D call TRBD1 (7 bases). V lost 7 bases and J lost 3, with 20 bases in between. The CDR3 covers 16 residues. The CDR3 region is CASTLGSRGRTDTQYF. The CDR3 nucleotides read TGTGCCAGCACCTTGGGGTCCAGGGGGAGGACAGATACGCAGTATTTT.

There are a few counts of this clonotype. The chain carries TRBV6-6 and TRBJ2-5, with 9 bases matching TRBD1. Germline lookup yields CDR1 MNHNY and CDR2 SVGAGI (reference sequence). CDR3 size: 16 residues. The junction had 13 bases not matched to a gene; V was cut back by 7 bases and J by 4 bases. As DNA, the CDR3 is TGTGCCAGCACGACCAGAATCACAGGGGGCGGAGAGACCCAGTACTTC. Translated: CASTTRITGGGETQYF.

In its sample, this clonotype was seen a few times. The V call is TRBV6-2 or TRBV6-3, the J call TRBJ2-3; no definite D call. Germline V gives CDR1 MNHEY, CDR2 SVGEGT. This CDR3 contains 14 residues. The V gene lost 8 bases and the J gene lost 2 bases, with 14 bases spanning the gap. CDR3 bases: TGTGCCAGCGTCGCCGGGCACCCCACAGATACGCAGTATTTT. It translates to CASVAGHPTDTQYF.

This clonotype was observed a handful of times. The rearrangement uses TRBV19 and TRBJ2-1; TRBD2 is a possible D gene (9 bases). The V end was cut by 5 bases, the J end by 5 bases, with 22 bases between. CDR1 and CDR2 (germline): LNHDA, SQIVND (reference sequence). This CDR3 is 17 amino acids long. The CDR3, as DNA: TGTGCCAGTAGTCCCCGACAGGGGCAGCGGGGGGACAATGAGCAGTTCTTC. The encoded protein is CASSPRQGQRGDNEQFF.

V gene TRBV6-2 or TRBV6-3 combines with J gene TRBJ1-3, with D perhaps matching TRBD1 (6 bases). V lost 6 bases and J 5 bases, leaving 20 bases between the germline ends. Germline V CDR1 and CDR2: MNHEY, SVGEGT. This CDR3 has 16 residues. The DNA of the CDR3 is TGTGCCAGCAGCCCCTCGGACGGGGGGCGAAGAAACACCATATATTTT. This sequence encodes CASSPSDGGRRNTIYF.

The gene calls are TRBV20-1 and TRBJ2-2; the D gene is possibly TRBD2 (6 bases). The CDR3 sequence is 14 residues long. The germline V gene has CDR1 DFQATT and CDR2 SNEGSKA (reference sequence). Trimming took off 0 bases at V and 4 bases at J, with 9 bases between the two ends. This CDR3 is CSAREGGRTGELFF. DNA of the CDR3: TGCAGTGCTAGAGAGGGGGGTCGCACCGGGGAGCTGTTTTTT.

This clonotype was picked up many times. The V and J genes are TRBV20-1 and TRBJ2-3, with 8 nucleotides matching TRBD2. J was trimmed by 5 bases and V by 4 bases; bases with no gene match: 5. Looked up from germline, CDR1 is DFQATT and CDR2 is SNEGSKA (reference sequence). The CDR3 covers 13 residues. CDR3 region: CSAMGLVRDTQYF. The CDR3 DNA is TGCAGTGCTATGGGACTAGTTCGAGATACGCAGTATTTT.

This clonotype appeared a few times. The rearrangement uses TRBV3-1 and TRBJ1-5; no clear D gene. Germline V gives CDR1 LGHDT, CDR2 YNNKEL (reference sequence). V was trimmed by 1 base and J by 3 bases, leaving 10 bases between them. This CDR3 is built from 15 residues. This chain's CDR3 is CASSQGGSYNQPQHF. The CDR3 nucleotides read TGTGCCAGCAGCCAAGGGGGTAGCTACAATCAGCCCCAGCATTTT.

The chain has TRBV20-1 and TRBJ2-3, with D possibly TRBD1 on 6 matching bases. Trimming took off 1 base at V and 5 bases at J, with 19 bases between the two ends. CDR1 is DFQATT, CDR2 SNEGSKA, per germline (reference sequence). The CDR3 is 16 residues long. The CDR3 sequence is CSARGWQGLSGDTQYF. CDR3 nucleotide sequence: TGCAGTGCTAGAGGCTGGCAGGGGCTAAGTGGAGATACGCAGTATTTT.

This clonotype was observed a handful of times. CDR3 sequence reads: CASSQDGAVEKLFF. The CDR3 nucleotides read TGCGCCAGCAGCCAAGATGGAGCGGTCGAAAAACTGTTTTTT. The chain combines TRBV4-3 with TRBJ1-4, with D hard to call. Trimming left V 0 bases short and J 8 bases short, with 10 bases between. The CDR3 spans 14 residues. Germline-derived CDR1 and CDR2 are LGHNA and YSLEER.

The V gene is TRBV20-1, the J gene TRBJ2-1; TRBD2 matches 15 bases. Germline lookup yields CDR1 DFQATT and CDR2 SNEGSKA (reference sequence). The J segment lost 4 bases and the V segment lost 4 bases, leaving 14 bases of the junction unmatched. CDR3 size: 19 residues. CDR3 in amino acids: CSATGLAGGWREVYNEQFF. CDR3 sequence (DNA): TGCAGTGCTACAGGACTAGCGGGGGGGTGGAGGGAGGTATACAATGAGCAGTTCTTC.

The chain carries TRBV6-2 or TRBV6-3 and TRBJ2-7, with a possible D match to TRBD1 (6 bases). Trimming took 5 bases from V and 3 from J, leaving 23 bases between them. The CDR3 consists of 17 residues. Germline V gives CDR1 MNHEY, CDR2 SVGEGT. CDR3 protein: CASSTHNPGQQNYEQYV. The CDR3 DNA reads TGTGCCAGCAGTACCCACAACCCGGGACAACAGAACTACGAGCAGTACGTC.

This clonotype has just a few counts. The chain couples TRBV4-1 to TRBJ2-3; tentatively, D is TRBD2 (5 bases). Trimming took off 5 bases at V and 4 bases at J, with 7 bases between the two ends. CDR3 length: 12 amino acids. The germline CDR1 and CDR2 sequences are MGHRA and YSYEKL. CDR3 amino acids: CASSGSPDTQYF. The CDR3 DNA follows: TGCGCCAGCAGCGGGAGTCCAGATACGCAGTATTTT.